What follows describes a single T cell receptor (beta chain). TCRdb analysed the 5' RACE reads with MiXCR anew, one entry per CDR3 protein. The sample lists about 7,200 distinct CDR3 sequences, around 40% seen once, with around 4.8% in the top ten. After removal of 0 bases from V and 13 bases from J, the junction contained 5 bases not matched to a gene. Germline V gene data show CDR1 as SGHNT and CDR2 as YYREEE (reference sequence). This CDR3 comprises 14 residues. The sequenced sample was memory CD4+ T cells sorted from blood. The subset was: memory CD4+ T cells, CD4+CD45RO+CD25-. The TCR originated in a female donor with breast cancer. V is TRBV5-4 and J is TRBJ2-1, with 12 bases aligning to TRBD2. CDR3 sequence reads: CASSLAASGRDQFF. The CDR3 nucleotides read TGTGCCAGCAGCTTGGCCGCTAGCGGGAGGGATCAGTTCTTC.